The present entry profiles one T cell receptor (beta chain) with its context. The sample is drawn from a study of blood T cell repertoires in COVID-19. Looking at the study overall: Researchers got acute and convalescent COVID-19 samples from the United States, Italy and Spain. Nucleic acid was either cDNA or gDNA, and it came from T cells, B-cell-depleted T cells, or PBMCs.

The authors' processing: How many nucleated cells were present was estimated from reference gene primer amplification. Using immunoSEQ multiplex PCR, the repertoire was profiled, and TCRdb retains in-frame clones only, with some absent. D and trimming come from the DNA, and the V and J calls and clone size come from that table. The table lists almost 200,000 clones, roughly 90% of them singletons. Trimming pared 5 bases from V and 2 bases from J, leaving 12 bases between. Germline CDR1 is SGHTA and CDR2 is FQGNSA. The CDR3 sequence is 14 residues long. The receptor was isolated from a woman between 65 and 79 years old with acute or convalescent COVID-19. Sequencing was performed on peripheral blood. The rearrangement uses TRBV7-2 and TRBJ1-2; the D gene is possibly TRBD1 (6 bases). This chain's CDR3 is CASSQSGANYGYTF. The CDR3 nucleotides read TGTGCCAGCAGCCAATCAGGGGCCAACTATGGCTACACCTTC.